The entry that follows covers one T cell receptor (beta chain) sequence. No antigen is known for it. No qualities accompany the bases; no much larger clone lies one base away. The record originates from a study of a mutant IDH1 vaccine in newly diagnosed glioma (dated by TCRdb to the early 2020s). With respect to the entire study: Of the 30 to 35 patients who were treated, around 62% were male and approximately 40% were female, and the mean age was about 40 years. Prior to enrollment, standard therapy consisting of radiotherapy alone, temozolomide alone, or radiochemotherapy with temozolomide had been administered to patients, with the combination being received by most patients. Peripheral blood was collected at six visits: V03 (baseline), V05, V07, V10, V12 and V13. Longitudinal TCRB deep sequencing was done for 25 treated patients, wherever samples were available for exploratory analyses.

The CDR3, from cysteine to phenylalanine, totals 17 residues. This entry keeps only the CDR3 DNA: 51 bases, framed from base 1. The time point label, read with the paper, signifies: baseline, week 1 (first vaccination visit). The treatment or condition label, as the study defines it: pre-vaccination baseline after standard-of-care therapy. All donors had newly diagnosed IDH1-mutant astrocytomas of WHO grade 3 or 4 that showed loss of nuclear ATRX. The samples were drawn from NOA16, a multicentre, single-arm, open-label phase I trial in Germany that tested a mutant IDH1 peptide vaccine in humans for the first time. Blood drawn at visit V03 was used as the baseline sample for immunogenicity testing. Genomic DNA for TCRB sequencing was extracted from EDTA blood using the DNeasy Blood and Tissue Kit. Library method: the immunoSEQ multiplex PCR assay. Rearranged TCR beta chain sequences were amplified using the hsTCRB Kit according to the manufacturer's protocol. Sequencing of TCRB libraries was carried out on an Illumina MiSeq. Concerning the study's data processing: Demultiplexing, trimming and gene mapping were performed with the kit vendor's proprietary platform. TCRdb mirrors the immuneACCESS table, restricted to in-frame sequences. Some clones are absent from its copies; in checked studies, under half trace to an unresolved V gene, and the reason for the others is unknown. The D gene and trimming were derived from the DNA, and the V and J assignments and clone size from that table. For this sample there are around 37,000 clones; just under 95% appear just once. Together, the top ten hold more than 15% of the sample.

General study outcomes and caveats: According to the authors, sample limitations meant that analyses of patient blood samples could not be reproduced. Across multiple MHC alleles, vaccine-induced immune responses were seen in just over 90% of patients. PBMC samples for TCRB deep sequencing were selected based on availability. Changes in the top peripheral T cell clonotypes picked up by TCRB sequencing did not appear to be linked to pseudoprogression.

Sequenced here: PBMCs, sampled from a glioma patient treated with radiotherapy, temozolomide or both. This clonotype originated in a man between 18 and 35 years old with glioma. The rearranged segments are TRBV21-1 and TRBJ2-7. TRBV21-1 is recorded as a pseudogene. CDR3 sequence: CASSKAGDGRLSYEQYF. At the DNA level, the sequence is TGTGCCAGCAGCAAAGCGGGTGACGGACGCCTGTCCTACGAGCAGTACTTC.